This entry is about one T cell receptor (beta chain). What it binds is not known. This sample is part of a study of identical twins. Template switching, a step in the protocol, added a universal primer site, and cDNA carried unique molecular identifiers. TCRdb reprocessed the 5' RACE reads with MiXCR, giving one entry per CDR3 protein. Altogether approximately 680,000 distinct CDR3 sequences are present, 7.1% being singletons, with the ten largest covering roughly 1.5%. Broader study findings: Out-of-frame beta sequences exhibited a weaker degree of excess twin sharing. The study drew conclusions from cross-sectional statistical analysis, not from following the same donors.

Separately, the same data were catalogued under a study of yellow fever vaccine responses in identical twins.

This receptor was obtained from a woman aged 18 to 35 in good health. The sample taken for sequencing was PBMCs.

This chain's CDR3 is CASSGSDYSYEQYF. The CDR3 coding sequence is TGTGCCAGCAGTGGCTCGGACTATTCCTACGAGCAGTACTTC. The chain uses TRBV6-1 and TRBJ2-7; tentatively, D is TRBD2 (6 bases). There are 14 residues in the CDR3. The V and J ends lost 4 bases and 1 base respectively, with 11 bases between them. CDR1 is MNHNS and CDR2 is SASEGT in the germline V gene.